The next 2 T cell receptor beta chains were all read from a single sample in a study of T cell clones after liver transplantation. Here immunoSEQ multiplex PCR was the method, and the copy in TCRdb shows in-frame clones only, minus some. This repertoire shows tens of thousands of clones, about 88% found once; its top ten account for roughly 2.7%. Specimen: CD4+ T cells from blood, collected before liver transplant. All receptors derive from a human donor who received a liver transplant.

V and J are TRBV28 and TRBJ1-2; D gene ambiguous. Germline CDR1 is MDHEN and CDR2 is SYDVKM. V was trimmed by 4 bases and J by 2 bases, leaving 8 bases between them. The CDR3 runs 13 residues. In nucleotides, the CDR3 is TGTGCCAGCAGTTCGCCGGTAAACTATGGCTACACCTTC. This gives the protein CASSSPVNYGYTF.

V and J are TRBV7-2 and TRBJ2-2; maybe TRBD1 (5 bases). The germline V gene encodes CDR1 SGHTA and CDR2 FQGNSA. The CDR3 totals 14 residues. Trimming cost V 5 bases and J 4 bases, with 11 bases left between them. This chain's CDR3 is CASSLQGVTGELFF. The DNA of the CDR3 is TGTGCCAGCAGCCTCCAAGGGGTCACCGGGGAGCTGTTTTTT.